Below, 30 T cell receptor beta chains from the same sample are listed, as sequenced in a study of identifying expanded T cells in peripheral blood. TCRdb's table, derived via immunoSEQ multiplex PCR, lists solely in-frame clones and lacks some. Of under 150,000 clones in the sample, around 84% were seen once. The sequenced sample was blood. These receptors all come from a person aged 18 to 75 in good health.

The chain carries TRBV9 and TRBJ1-1, with 7 bases matching TRBD1. V was clipped by 4 bases and J by 0 bases; unmatched bases: 21. Germline V gene lookup returns CDR1 SGDLS and CDR2 YYNGEE. The CDR3 is 20 amino acids. This CDR3 reads CASSKIPTTGLPLMNTEAFF. CDR3 nucleotide sequence: TGTGCCAGCAGCAAGATACCTACGACAGGGCTACCGCTGATGAACACTGAAGCTTTCTTT.

This chain links TRBV18 with TRBJ2-3; D is unresolved. CDR1 is KGHSH, CDR2 LQKENI, per germline. Trimming shortened V by 6 bases and J by 2 bases, and 6 bases separated the two germline ends. CDR3 length: 12 amino acids. CDR3 sequence: CASSRPTDTQYF. As DNA, the CDR3 is TGTGCCAGCTCGCGACCCACAGATACGCAGTATTTT.

In its sample, this clone was seen a few times. This chain connects TRBV5-1 to TRBJ1-3, with no clear D. Germline lookup yields CDR1 SGHRS and CDR2 YFSETQ. The CDR3 sequence is 14 residues long. V lost 0 bases to trimming and J lost 5 bases, with 9 bases between them. The CDR3 loop reads CASSLDSFRNTIYF. The CDR3 DNA follows: TGCGCCAGCAGCTTGGACAGTTTTCGAAACACCATATATTTT.

J is TRBJ1-1 and V is TRBV15, with D tentatively TRBD1 (5 bases). This CDR3 region has 16 residues. The germline gives CDR1 LNHNV, CDR2 YYDKDF (reference sequence). V lost 1 base, J lost 7 bases, and 19 bases lay in between. The CDR3 loop is CATSRGRALGRGEAFF. The CDR3 DNA sequence: TGTGCCACCAGCAGAGGCCGGGCCCTAGGAAGGGGTGAAGCTTTCTTT.

This chain uses TRBV4-3 with TRBJ2-3; no reliable D call. CDR3 size: 13 residues. CDR1 is LGHNA, CDR2 YSLEER, per germline. V lost 4 bases and J lost 4, with 9 bases in between. The CDR3 spells CASSLVLADTQYF. In nucleotides, the CDR3 is TGCGCCAGCAGCCTCGTTCTAGCAGATACGCAGTATTTT.

The CDR3 spells CASSPDGGLQFF. DNA of the CDR3: TGTGCCAGCAGCCCCGACGGTGGCTTGCAGTTCTTC. The chain carries TRBV7-7 and TRBJ2-1; D is ambiguous. Trimming stripped 5 bases from V and 12 bases from J, with 14 bases between. Per the germline V gene, CDR1 is SSHAT and CDR2 is FNYEAQ (reference sequence). The CDR3 loop spans 12 amino acids.

The chain couples TRBV7-2 to TRBJ1-2; maybe TRBD1 (5 bases). The CDR3 runs 13 residues. Between the trimmed V and J ends, which lost 2 bases and 10 bases, there was a span of 14 bases. Per the germline V gene, CDR1 is SGHTA and CDR2 is FQGNSA. The CDR3 here is CASSLNGQRDYTF. The CDR3 nucleotides read TGTGCCAGCAGCTTAAATGGACAAAGGGACTACACCTTC.

This clone was seen a single time. The chain carries TRBV6-5 and TRBJ1-4, with TRBD1 identical over 7 bases. The trim removed 2 bases at V and 7 bases at J, leaving 4 bases unmatched. The germline V gene has CDR1 MNHEY and CDR2 SVGAGI. This CDR3 is 14 amino acids long. CDR3 protein: CASSYLGGGEKLFF. The CDR3 region has the DNA TGTGCCAGCAGTTACCTAGGGGGCGGTGAAAAACTGTTTTTT.

The rearrangement joins TRBV10-2 to TRBJ2-7, with 10 bases fitting TRBD2. CDR1 is WSHSY and CDR2 is SAAADI in the germline V gene. This CDR3 comprises 15 residues. With V trimmed by 2 bases and J by 6 bases, 7 bases remained unmatched. The CDR3 protein is CASSERLAGGAEQYF. The CDR3 DNA reads TGCGCCAGCAGTGAGAGGTTAGCGGGGGGCGCCGAGCAGTACTTC.

This clone occurred once. The V gene is TRBV5-8, the J gene TRBJ2-2; D remains ambiguous. The ends were cut back, 2 bases at V and 0 bases at J, with 11 bases in the middle. From germline, CDR1 is SGHTS and CDR2 YDEGEE. The CDR3 has 16 amino acids. The CDR3 region has the DNA TGTGCCAGCAGCTTTAACTCGTTAGCGAACACCGGGGAGCTGTTTTTT. This encodes CASSFNSLANTGELFF.

The rearrangement joins TRBV6-5 to TRBJ1-1; 9 bases align to TRBD1. The CDR3 sequence is 15 residues long. Germline V gives CDR1 MNHEY, CDR2 SVGAGI. The V and J ends lost 2 bases and 3 bases, in that order; junction bases with no gene match: 4. CDR3 protein: CASSYPNRGHTEAFF. CDR3 coding DNA: TGTGCCAGCAGTTACCCAAACAGGGGGCACACTGAAGCTTTCTTT.

This clone was counted a few times. This rearrangement joins TRBV12-2 to TRBJ2-4. TRBV12-2 has pseudogene status. The CDR3 extends over 14 amino acids. CDR3 nucleotides: TGTGCAAGTCGCTTAGAGGCGGACCAAAACATTCAGTACTTC. It is translated as CASRLEADQNIQYF.

The gene calls are TRBV27 and TRBJ2-7; D might be TRBD2 (5 bases). This CDR3 spans 16 amino acids. Germline assignment: CDR1 MNHEY and CDR2 SMNVEV (reference sequence). Trimming shortened V by 6 bases and J by 0 bases, and 18 bases separated the two germline ends. This CDR3 reads CASSGRRTGSSYEQYF. The CDR3 coding sequence is TGTGCCAGCAGCGGCCGAAGGACGGGAAGCTCCTACGAGCAGTACTTC.

The genes are TRBV7-9 and TRBJ2-1; 16 bases line up with TRBD2. The J segment lost 7 bases and the V segment lost 1 base, leaving 10 bases of the junction unmatched. Germline-derived CDR1 and CDR2 are SEHNR and FQNEAQ (reference sequence). CDR3 length: 19 amino acids. The CDR3 reads CASSLDVGLAGGRINEQFF. The DNA of the CDR3 is TGTGCCAGCAGCTTAGATGTGGGACTAGCGGGGGGGCGTATTAATGAGCAGTTCTTC.

This rearrangement joins TRBV29-1 to TRBJ1-2; possible D gene TRBD1, 5 bases. The CDR3 contains 12 residues. V was clipped by 7 bases and J by 4 bases, with 13 bases between them. CDR1 SQVTM and CDR2 ANQGSEA come from the germline V gene. The CDR3 nucleotides are TGCAGCGGATACAGGTCCTTCTATGGCTACACCTTC. This sequence encodes CSGYRSFYGYTF.

The genes are TRBV6-5 and TRBJ1-1; D may be TRBD1 (6 bases). Germline CDR1 is MNHEY and CDR2 is SVGAGI. The CDR3 runs to 16 residues. Trimming cost V 2 bases and J 4 bases, with 17 bases left between them. CDR3 coding DNA: TGTGCCAGCAGTTACACCCCACAGGGATCGGGCACTGAAGCTTTCTTT. As protein: CASSYTPQGSGTEAFF.

The rearrangement joins TRBV2 to TRBJ1-4; D is unclear. CDR3 length: 13 residues. Germline CDR1 is SNHLY and CDR2 is FYNNEI. Deletions cut 2 bases from V and 8 bases from J, with 9 bases between. CDR3 loop: CASSEPEWEKLFF. CDR3 bases: TGTGCCAGCAGTGAACCAGAGTGGGAAAAACTGTTTTTT.

The chain uses TRBV7-8 and TRBJ1-2; a weak D match, TRBD1 (6 bases). The germline V gene encodes CDR1 SGHVS and CDR2 FQNEAQ. The CDR3 is 13 amino acids. V dropped 5 bases and J dropped 6 bases, with 13 bases sitting between them. The CDR3 DNA follows: TGTGCCAGCAGCCGAACCCGGGACAATGGCTACACCTTC. This translates into CASSRTRDNGYTF.

The chain couples TRBV11-2 to TRBJ2-7; TRBD2 is a possible D gene (5 bases). V dropped 5 bases and J dropped 7 bases, with 18 bases sitting between them. This CDR3 is built from 14 residues. Germline CDR1 SGHAT, CDR2 FQNNGV. The CDR3 loop reads CASSANGNLREQYF. The DNA of the CDR3 is TGTGCCAGCAGCGCAAACGGGAACCTCCGGGAGCAGTACTTC. Drawing the rest from reference TRBV11-2 and TRBJ2-7, the complete variable domain is EAGVAQSPRYKIIEKRQSVAFWCNPISGHATLYWYQQILGQGPKLLIQFQNNGVVDDSQLPKDRFSAERLKGVDSTLKIQPAKLEDSAVYLCASSANGNLREQYFGPGTRLTVT.

This chain uses TRBV6-1 with TRBJ1-2; no reliable D call. This CDR3 is built from 12 residues. V was pared by 5 bases and J by 7 bases, with 11 bases between. Germline assignment: CDR1 MNHNS and CDR2 SASEGT. Here the CDR3 DNA reads TGTGCCAGCAGTCTTACGCCAGGTGGCTACACCTTC. It translates to CASSLTPGGYTF.

J is TRBJ2-3 and V is TRBV6-1, with 7 bases lining up with TRBD2. The trim removed 9 bases at V and 0 bases at J, leaving 9 bases unmatched. Per germline, CDR1 MNHNS and CDR2 SASEGT. This CDR3 comprises 15 residues. This CDR3 reads CASSGLGASTDTQYF. The CDR3 DNA sequence: TGTGCCAGTAGCGGGCTCGGGGCTAGCACAGATACGCAGTATTTT.

The chain has TRBV4-3 and TRBJ1-5; the D gene is possibly TRBD1 (5 bases). Germline CDR1 reads LGHNA; CDR2 reads YSLEER. The CDR3 covers 15 residues. V lost 4 bases and J lost 4, with 14 bases in between. The CDR3 is CASSPDRIPNQPQHF. In DNA, the CDR3 is TGCGCCAGCAGCCCCGACAGAATTCCGAATCAGCCCCAGCATTTT.

This clone is termed medium-sized. The V call is TRBV10-3, the J call TRBJ1-2; 9 bases match TRBD1. With 6 bases clipped from V and 4 bases from J, the junction kept 9 bases outside the gene matches. CDR3 length equals 15 residues. Per the germline V gene, CDR1 is ENHRY and CDR2 is SYGVKD. The CDR3 DNA reads TGTGCCATCAGCCCGGGACAGGGATTAGGCTATGGCTACACCTTC. Translated, it gives CAISPGQGLGYGYTF.

This chain joins TRBV7-8 and TRBJ2-7; D unclear. CDR1 is SGHVS and CDR2 is FQNEAQ in the germline V gene. This CDR3 comprises 14 residues. Trimming cost V 2 bases and J 2 bases, with 10 bases left between them. CDR3 coding DNA: TGTGCCAGCAGCTTATCTTACAGAACCTACGAGCAGTACTTC. Translated: CASSLSYRTYEQYF.

The chain carries TRBV5-5 and TRBJ2-3; D might be TRBD1 (6 bases). The CDR3 totals 13 residues. The V end lost 2 bases, the J end lost 4 bases, and 8 bases lay between the germline ends. CDR1 is SGHKS, CDR2 YYEKEE, per germline (reference sequence). The CDR3 DNA follows: TGTGCCAGCAGCTTACCAGGGGCAGATACGCAGTATTTT. This encodes CASSLPGADTQYF.

This rearrangement joins TRBV7-2 to TRBJ1-2; D is possibly TRBD1 (5 bases). Germline V gene sequence: CDR1 SGHTA, CDR2 FQGNSA. V was trimmed by 1 base and J by 5 bases, leaving 11 bases between them. This CDR3 contains 14 residues. CDR3 protein: CASSLDRSRYGYTF. The CDR3 nucleotides are TGTGCCAGCAGCTTAGACAGGAGCCGTTATGGCTACACCTTC.

V is TRBV7-9 and J is TRBJ2-4; 7 bases agree with TRBD2. V gave up 8 bases and J gave up 7 bases; unmatched junction bases: 5. The CDR3 is 12 amino acids. In germline, CDR1 is SEHNR, CDR2 FQNEAQ (reference sequence). The CDR3 region is CASAGDVNIQYF. CDR3 sequence (DNA): TGTGCCAGCGCGGGGGACGTTAACATTCAGTACTTC.

The V gene is TRBV11-2, the J gene TRBJ1-1, with D unclear. Deletions cut 1 base from V and 0 bases from J, with 12 bases between. This CDR3 is 16 amino acids long. CDR1 is SGHAT, CDR2 FQNNGV, per germline. CDR3 DNA sequence: TGTGCCAGCAGCTTAGTAAGTTACAGAGTGAACACTGAAGCTTTCTTT. Its protein product is CASSLVSYRVNTEAFF.

This clone has only one observation. The chain carries TRBV7-2 and TRBJ1-2; D gene uncertain. Germline V gives CDR1 SGHTA, CDR2 FQGNSA. V dropped 2 bases and J dropped 4 bases, with 20 bases sitting between them. The CDR3 sequence is 17 residues long. CDR3 nucleotides: TGTGCCAGCAGCTTAAGATCTTCCAACACCGTTTCCTATGGCTACACCTTC. It yields the protein CASSLRSSNTVSYGYTF.

The chain is built from TRBV6-1 and TRBJ1-4; TRBD1 is a possible D gene (5 bases). The CDR3 is 13 residues long. From germline, CDR1 is MNHNS and CDR2 SASEGT. The germline V and J ends were trimmed by 8 bases and 5 bases, with 12 bases remaining between them. Written as DNA, the CDR3 is TGTGCCAGCGCGGGGACCCGAAATGAAAAACTGTTTTTT. It translates to CASAGTRNEKLFF.